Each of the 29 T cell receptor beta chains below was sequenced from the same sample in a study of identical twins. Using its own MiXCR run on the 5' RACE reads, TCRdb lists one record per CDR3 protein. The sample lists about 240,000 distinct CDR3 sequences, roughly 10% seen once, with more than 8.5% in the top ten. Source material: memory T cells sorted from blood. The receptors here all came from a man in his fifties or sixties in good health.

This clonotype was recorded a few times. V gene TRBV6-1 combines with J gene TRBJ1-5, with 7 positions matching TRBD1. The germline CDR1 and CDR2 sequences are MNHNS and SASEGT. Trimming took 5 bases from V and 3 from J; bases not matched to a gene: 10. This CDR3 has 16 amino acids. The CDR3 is CASSLTGAGDNQPQHF. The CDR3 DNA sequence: TGTGCCAGCAGTCTAACAGGGGCCGGAGACAATCAGCCCCAGCATTTT.

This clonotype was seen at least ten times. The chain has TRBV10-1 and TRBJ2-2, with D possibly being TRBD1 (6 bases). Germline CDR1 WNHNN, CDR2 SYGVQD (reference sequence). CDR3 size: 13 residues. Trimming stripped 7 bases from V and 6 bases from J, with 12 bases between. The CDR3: CASNNRESGELFF. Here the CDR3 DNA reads TGCGCCAGCAATAACAGGGAATCCGGGGAGCTGTTTTTT.

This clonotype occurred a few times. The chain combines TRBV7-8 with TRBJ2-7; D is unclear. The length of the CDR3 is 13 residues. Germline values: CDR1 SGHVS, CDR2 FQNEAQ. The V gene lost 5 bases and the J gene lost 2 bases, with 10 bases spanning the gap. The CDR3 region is CASSPPAAYEQYF. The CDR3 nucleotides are TGTGCCAGCAGCCCCCCGGCGGCCTACGAGCAGTACTTC.

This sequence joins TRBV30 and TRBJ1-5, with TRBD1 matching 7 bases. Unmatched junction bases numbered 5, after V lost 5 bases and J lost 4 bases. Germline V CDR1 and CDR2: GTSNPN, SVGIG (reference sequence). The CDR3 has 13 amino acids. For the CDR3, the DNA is TGTGCCTGGTCAAGGGGGCGAAATCAGCCCCAGCATTTT. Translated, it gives CAWSRGRNQPQHF. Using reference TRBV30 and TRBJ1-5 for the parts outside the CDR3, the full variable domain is SQTIHQWPATLVQPVGSPLSLECTVEGTSNPNLYWYRQAAGRGLQLLFYSVGIGQISSEVPQNLSASRPQDRQFILSSKKLLLSDSGFYLCAWSRGRNQPQHFGDGTRLSIL.

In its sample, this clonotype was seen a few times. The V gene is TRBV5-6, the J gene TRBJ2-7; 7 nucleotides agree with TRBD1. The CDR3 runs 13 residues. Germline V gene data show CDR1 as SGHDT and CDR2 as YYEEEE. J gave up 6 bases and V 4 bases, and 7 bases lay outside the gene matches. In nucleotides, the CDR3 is TGTGCCAGCAGCAAGAACAGGGGCGGCGAGCAGTACTTC. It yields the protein CASSKNRGGEQYF.

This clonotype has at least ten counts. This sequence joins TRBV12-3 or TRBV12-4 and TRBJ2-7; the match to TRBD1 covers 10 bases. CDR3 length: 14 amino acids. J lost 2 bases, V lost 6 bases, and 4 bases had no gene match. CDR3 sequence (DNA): TGTGCCAGCAGAACCGGGACAGGGGCCTACGAGCAGTACTTC. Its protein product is CASRTGTGAYEQYF.

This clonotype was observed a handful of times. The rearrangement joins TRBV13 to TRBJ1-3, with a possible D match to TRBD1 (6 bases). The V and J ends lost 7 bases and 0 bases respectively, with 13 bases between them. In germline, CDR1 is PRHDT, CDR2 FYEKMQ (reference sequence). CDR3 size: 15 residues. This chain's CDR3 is CASNGRGLSGNTIYF. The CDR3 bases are TGTGCCAGCAATGGCCGGGGGCTCTCTGGAAACACCATATATTTT.

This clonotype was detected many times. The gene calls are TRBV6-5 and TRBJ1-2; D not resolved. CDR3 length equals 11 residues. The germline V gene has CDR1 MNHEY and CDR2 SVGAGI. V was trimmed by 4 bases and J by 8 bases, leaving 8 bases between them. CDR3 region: CASSSPWGYTF. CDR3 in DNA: TGTGCCAGCAGTTCCCCCTGGGGCTACACCTTC.

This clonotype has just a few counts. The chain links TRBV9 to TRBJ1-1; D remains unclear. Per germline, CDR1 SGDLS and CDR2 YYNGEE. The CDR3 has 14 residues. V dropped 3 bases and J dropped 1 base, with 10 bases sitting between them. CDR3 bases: TGTGCCAGCAGCGCTGGGCCCGGGAACACTGAAGCTTTCTTT. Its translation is CASSAGPGNTEAFF.

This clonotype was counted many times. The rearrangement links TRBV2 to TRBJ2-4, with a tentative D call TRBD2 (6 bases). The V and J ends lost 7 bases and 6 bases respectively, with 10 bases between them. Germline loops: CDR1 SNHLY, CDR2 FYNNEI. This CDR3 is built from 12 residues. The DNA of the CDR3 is TGTGCCAGCAAACTGGGGGGAAACATTCAGTACTTC. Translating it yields CASKLGGNIQYF.

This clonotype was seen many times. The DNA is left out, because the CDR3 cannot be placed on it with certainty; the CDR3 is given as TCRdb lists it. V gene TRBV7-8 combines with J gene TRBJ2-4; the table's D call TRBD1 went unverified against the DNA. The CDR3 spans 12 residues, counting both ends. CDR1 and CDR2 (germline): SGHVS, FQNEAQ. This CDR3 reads CASSLVGAGTHF.

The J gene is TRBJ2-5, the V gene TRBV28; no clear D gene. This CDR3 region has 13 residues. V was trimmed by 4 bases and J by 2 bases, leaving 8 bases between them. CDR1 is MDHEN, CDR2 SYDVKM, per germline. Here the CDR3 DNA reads TGTGCCAGCAGTTCCAGCGAGCAAGAGACCCAGTACTTC. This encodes CASSSSEQETQYF.

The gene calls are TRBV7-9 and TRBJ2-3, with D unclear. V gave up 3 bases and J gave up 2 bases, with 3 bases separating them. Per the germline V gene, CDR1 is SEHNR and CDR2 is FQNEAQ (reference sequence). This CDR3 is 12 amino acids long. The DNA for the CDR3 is TGTGCCAGCAGCTTCCCCACAGATACGCAGTATTTT. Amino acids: CASSFPTDTQYF.

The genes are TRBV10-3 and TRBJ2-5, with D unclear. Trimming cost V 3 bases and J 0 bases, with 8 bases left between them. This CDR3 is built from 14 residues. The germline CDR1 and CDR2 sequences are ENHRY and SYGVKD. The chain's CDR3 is CAISELGYQETQYF. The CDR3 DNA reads TGTGCCATCAGTGAATTGGGTTACCAAGAGACCCAGTACTTC.

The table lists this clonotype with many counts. In DNA form, the CDR3 reads TGTGCCAGCGTGGGCGCCACCGGGGAGCTGTTTTTT. Its translation: CASVGATGELFF. The gene calls are TRBV2 and TRBJ2-2; unclear D gene. The V end lost 8 bases, the J end lost 4 bases, and 8 bases lay between the germline ends. This CDR3 contains 12 residues. Germline V gives CDR1 SNHLY, CDR2 FYNNEI.

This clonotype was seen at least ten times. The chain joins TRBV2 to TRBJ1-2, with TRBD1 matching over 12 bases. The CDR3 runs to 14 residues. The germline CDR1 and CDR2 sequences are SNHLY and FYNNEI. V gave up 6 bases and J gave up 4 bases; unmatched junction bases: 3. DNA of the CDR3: TGTGCCAGCAGGGGACAGGGGGCGGTCTATGGCTACACCTTC. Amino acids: CASRGQGAVYGYTF. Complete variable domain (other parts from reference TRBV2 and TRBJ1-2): EPEVTQTPSHQVTQMGQEVILRCVPISNHLYFYWYRQILGQKVEFLVSFYNNEISEKSEIFDDQFSVERPDGSNFTLKIRSTKLEDSAMYFCASRGQGAVYGYTFGSGTRLTVV.

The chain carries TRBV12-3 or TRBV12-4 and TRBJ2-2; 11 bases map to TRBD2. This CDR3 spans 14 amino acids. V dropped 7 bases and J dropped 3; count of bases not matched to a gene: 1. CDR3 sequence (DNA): TGTGCCAGCAAACTAGCGGGGGACACCGGGGAGCTGTTTTTT. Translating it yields CASKLAGDTGELFF.

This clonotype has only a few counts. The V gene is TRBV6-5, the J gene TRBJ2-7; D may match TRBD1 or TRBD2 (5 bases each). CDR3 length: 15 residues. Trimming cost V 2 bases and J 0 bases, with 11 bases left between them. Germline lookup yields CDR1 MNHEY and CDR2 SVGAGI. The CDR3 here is CASSYGAGSSYEQYF. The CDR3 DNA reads TGTGCCAGCAGTTACGGGGCAGGGAGCTCCTACGAGCAGTACTTC.

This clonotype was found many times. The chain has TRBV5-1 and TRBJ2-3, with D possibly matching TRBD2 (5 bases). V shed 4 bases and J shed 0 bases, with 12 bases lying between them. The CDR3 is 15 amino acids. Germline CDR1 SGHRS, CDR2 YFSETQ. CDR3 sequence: CASSQDSSSTDTQYF. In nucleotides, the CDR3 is TGCGCCAGCAGCCAGGACTCATCTAGCACAGATACGCAGTATTTT.

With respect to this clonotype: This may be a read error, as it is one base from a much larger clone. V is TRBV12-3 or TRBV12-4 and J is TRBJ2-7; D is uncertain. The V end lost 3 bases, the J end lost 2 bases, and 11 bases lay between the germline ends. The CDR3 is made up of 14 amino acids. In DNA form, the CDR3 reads TGTGCCAGCAGTTTGGGGTCTAGGGCCTACGAGCAGTACTTC. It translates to CASSLGSRAYEQYF.

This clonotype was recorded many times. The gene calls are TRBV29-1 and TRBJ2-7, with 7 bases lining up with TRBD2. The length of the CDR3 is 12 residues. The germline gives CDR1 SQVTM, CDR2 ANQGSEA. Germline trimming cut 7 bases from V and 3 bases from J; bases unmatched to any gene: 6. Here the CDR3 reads CSALGGGYEQYF. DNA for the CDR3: TGCAGCGCTCTGGGCGGGGGCTACGAGCAGTACTTC.

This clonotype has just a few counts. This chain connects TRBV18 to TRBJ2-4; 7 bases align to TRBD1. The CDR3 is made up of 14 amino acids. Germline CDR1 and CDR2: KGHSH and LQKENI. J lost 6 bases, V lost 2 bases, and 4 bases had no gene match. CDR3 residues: CASSPGTARNIQYF. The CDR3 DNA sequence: TGTGCCAGCTCACCAGGGACAGCGAGAAACATTCAGTACTTC. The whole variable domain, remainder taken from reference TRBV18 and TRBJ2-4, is NAGVMQNPRHLVRRRGQEARLRCSPMKGHSHVYWYRQLPEEGLKFMVYLQKENIIDESGMPKERFSAEFPKEGPSILRIQQVVRGDSAAYFCASSPGTARNIQYFGAGTRLSVL.

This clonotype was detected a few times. For the CDR3, the DNA is TGTGCCACCAGTGATACGCTAGCGGGGGGAGTGCAGTATTTT. Its protein product is CATSDTLAGGVQYF. The rearrangement joins TRBV24-1 to TRBJ2-3, with 11 bases identical to TRBD2. CDR3 size: 14 residues. Germline V gene data show CDR1 as KGHDR and CDR2 as SFDVKD. With 3 bases clipped from V and 11 bases from J, the junction kept 6 bases outside the gene matches.

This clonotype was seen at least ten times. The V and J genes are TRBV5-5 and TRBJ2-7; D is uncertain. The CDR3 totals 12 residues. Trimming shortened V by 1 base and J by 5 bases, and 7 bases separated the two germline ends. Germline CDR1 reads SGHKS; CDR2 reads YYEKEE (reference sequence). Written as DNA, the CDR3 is TGTGCCAGCAGCTTGATACAACACGAGCAGTACTTC. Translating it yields CASSLIQHEQYF.

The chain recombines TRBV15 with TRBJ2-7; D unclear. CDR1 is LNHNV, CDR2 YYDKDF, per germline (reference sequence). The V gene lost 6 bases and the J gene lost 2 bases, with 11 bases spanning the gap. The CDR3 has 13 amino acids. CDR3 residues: CATSIHRAYEQYF. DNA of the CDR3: TGTGCCACCAGTATTCATAGGGCCTACGAGCAGTACTTC. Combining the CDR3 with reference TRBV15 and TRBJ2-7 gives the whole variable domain DAMVIQNPRYQVTQFGKPVTLSCSQTLNHNVMYWYQQKSSQAPKLLFHYYDKDFNNEADTPDNFQSRRPNTSFCFLDIRSPGLGDTAMYLCATSIHRAYEQYFGPGTRLTVT.

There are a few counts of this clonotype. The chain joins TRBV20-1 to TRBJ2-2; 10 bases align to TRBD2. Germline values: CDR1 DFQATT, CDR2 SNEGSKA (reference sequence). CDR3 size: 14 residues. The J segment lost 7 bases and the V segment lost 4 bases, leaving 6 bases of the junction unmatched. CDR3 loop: CSAKPSGSVGELFF. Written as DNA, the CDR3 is TGCAGTGCTAAGCCTAGCGGGAGCGTCGGGGAGCTGTTTTTT.

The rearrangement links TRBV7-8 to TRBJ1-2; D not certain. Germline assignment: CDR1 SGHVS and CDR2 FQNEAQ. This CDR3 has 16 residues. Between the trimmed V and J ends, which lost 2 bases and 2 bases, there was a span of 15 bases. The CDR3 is CASSLFVGDSNYGYTF. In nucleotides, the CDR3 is TGTGCCAGCAGCTTATTCGTGGGCGACTCGAACTATGGCTACACCTTC.

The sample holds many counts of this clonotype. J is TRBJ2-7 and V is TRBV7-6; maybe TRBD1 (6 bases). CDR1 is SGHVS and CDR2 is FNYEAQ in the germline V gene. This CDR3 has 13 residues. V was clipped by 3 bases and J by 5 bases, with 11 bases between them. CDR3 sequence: CASSLPGVNEQYF. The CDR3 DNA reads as TGTGCCAGCAGCTTGCCAGGGGTCAACGAGCAGTACTTC.

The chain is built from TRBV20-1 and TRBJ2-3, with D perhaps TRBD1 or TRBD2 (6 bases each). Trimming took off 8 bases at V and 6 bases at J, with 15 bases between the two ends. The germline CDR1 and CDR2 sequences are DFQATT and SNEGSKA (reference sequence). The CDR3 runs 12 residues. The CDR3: CSLQGLRDTQYF. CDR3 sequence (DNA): TGCAGTCTACAGGGACTGAGGGATACGCAGTATTTT.